A single sample is the source of the 17 T cell receptor beta chains below, sequenced in a study of CD8 T cells in ankylosing spondylitis. TCRdb independently ran MiXCR on the 5' RACE reads; one entry per CDR3 protein. Of 200,000 to 300,000 distinct CDR3 sequences listed, around 9.1% are singletons. Sequenced: blood, either unsorted or a sorted T cell fraction (not recorded which). These receptors all stem from a male donor with ankylosing spondylitis or in good health (not recorded which).

On this clonotype itself: Given a much more abundant clone one base away, this may be a read error. V usage is TRBV9 and J usage is TRBJ2-2, with D possibly TRBD1 on 6 matching bases. The CDR3 contains 16 residues. V was cut by 3 bases and J by 1 base, with 13 bases left in between. The germline V gene encodes CDR1 SGDLS and CDR2 YYNGEE. CDR3 sequence (DNA): TGTGCCAGCAGCGCCGCCGGGACATGGAACACCGGGGAGCTGTTTTTT. This encodes CASSAAGTWNTGELFF.

This clonotype was seen a few times. The genes are TRBV7-6 and TRBJ2-7; D uncertain. The germline V gene encodes CDR1 SGHVS and CDR2 FNYEAQ. This CDR3 is built from 15 residues. Deletions cut 3 bases from V and 0 bases from J, with 12 bases between. Here the CDR3 reads CASSLDGPHSYEQYF. CDR3 nucleotide sequence: TGTGCCAGCAGCTTGGACGGGCCACACTCCTACGAGCAGTACTTC.

This clonotype was seen many times. The chain uses TRBV27 and TRBJ1-1; D might be TRBD1 (6 bases). Trimming removed 5 bases from V and 4 bases from J, with 14 bases in between. Per the germline V gene, CDR1 is MNHEY and CDR2 is SMNVEV (reference sequence). This CDR3 comprises 14 residues. CDR3 in amino acids: CASSLQGTGTEAFF. The CDR3 coding sequence is TGTGCCAGCAGTCTCCAGGGGACGGGCACTGAAGCTTTCTTT.

This clonotype was seen only a few times. The chain joins TRBV20-1 to TRBJ1-2; D might be TRBD1 (5 bases). Trimming left V 2 bases short and J 6 bases short, with 19 bases between. Germline assignment: CDR1 DFQATT and CDR2 SNEGSKA (reference sequence). This CDR3 spans 15 amino acids. The DNA for the CDR3 is TGCAGTGCTAGACCCCCAGGCAGGCAGGGTAATGGCTACACCTTC. Protein sequence: CSARPPGRQGNGYTF.

This clonotype was seen at least ten times. The chain combines TRBV6-1 with TRBJ2-7; 10 bases fit TRBD1. Trimming removed 8 bases from V and 4 bases from J; junction bases left unmatched: 8. The germline V gene has CDR1 MNHNS and CDR2 SASEGT. The CDR3 totals 14 residues. The CDR3 spells CASSPRTGGYEQYF. The CDR3 DNA is TGTGCCAGCTCACCAAGGACAGGGGGTTACGAGCAGTACTTC.

There are many counts of this clonotype. J is TRBJ2-5 and V is TRBV6-5, with 13 bases aligning to TRBD2. The J segment lost 4 bases and the V segment lost 4 bases, leaving 6 bases of the junction unmatched. In germline, CDR1 is MNHEY, CDR2 SVGAGI. The CDR3 consists of 16 residues. The CDR3 loop reads CASSSLRLAGGETQYF. The DNA of the CDR3 is TGTGCCAGCAGTTCCCTTCGACTAGCGGGGGGAGAGACCCAGTACTTC.

V usage is TRBV12-3 or TRBV12-4 and J usage is TRBJ1-4; D not resolved. The CDR3 contains 18 residues. V lost 4 bases and J lost 3, with 21 bases in between. The CDR3 loop reads CASSSRRSGLVANEKLFF. CDR3 DNA sequence: TGTGCCAGCAGTTCTCGCAGGAGCGGGCTCGTCGCTAATGAAAAACTGTTTTTT.

This CDR3 reads CASSSMGAPGELFF. The CDR3 coding sequence is TGTGCCAGCAGCTCCATGGGGGCCCCCGGGGAGCTGTTTTTT. This chain uses TRBV7-2 with TRBJ2-2, with D perhaps TRBD1 (6 bases). The CDR3 extends over 14 amino acids. From germline, CDR1 is SGHTA and CDR2 FQGNSA. Trimming shortened V by 4 bases and J by 6 bases, and 12 bases separated the two germline ends.

In its sample, this clonotype was seen many times. V is TRBV20-1 and J is TRBJ2-5; the D gene is possibly TRBD2 (6 bases). The CDR3 covers 14 residues. The germline gives CDR1 DFQATT, CDR2 SNEGSKA (reference sequence). Between the trimmed V and J ends, which lost 5 bases and 2 bases, there was a span of 15 bases. In nucleotides, the CDR3 is TGCAGTGCTGACTCCTCGGGGACTCAAGAGACCCAGTACTTC. Protein product: CSADSSGTQETQYF.

This clonotype was detected only a few times. The rearrangement joins TRBV7-2 to TRBJ2-3; no definite D call. Germline-derived CDR1 and CDR2 are SGHTA and FQGNSA. V was pared by 5 bases and J by 0 bases, with 12 bases between. This CDR3 comprises 15 residues. CDR3 sequence: CASSPQRYSTDTQYF. In DNA, the CDR3 is TGTGCCAGCAGCCCGCAAAGATATAGCACAGATACGCAGTATTTT.

This chain joins TRBV12-3 or TRBV12-4 and TRBJ2-7; D may correspond to TRBD1 or TRBD2 (6 bases each). The CDR3 has 15 amino acids. Trimming cost V 6 bases and J 0 bases, with 15 bases left between them. The CDR3 DNA follows: TGTGCCAGCAGCTCAGGGGTCGGGGGCTCCTACGAGCAGTACTTC. Residues: CASSSGVGGSYEQYF.

Ten or more counts support this clonotype. The rearrangement uses TRBV7-8 and TRBJ2-6; possible D gene TRBD1, 5 bases. Germline CDR1 SGHVS, CDR2 FQNEAQ. The CDR3 is made up of 14 amino acids. Trimming left V 3 bases short and J 4 bases short, with 7 bases between. CDR3 nucleotide sequence: TGTGCCAGCAGCTTTCAGGGAGGGGCCAACGTCCTGACTTTC. Translation: CASSFQGGANVLTF.

This clonotype has at least ten counts. The CDR3 spells CSARDGQAGYNEQFF. The CDR3 DNA reads as TGCAGTGCTAGAGATGGGCAGGCAGGCTACAATGAGCAGTTCTTC. V and J are TRBV20-1 and TRBJ2-1, with D hard to call. This CDR3 has 15 amino acids. Germline values: CDR1 DFQATT, CDR2 SNEGSKA (reference sequence). The V and J ends lost 0 bases and 3 bases respectively, with 12 bases between them.

This clonotype was recorded at least ten times. The genes are TRBV14 and TRBJ1-2, with D possibly matching TRBD1 (5 bases). The CDR3 loop spans 14 amino acids. The V and J ends lost 4 bases and 5 bases respectively, with 14 bases between them. CDR1 SGHDN and CDR2 FVKESK come from the germline V gene. The CDR3 loop is CASSLIGTPYGYTF. CDR3 DNA sequence: TGTGCCAGCAGCCTTATCGGGACTCCTTATGGCTACACCTTC.

This clonotype has just a few counts. The rearrangement links TRBV4-2 to TRBJ2-2, with 9 bases that match TRBD1. CDR3 length: 19 amino acids. V shed 7 bases and J 5 bases; nucleotides not matched to a gene: 20. Germline CDR1 LGHNA, CDR2 YNFKEQ. The CDR3 loop is CASTLRDRATTEQTGELFF. The CDR3 nucleotides are TGTGCCAGCACCCTGCGGGACAGGGCTACCACAGAGCAAACCGGGGAGCTGTTTTTT.

This clonotype came up a few times. This chain connects TRBV20-1 to TRBJ2-7; 9 bases line up with TRBD2. The CDR3 loop spans 14 amino acids. CDR1 and CDR2 (germline): DFQATT, SNEGSKA (reference sequence). The J segment lost 4 bases and the V segment lost 7 bases, leaving 11 bases of the junction unmatched. The CDR3 reads CSGSSGRKQYEQYF. The CDR3 DNA reads as TGCAGTGGCAGCAGCGGGAGGAAACAATACGAGCAGTACTTC.

Remarks on this clonotype: A read error is possible here, since a much larger clone lies one base away. V and J are TRBV6-1 and TRBJ2-7; tentative D call: TRBD1 (6 bases). Trimming pared 4 bases from V and 7 bases from J, leaving 20 bases between. Germline V gives CDR1 MNHNS, CDR2 SASEGT. The CDR3 runs to 15 residues. CDR3 nucleotides: TGTGCCAGCAGTGCGGGACACGTGGAACCGGGGGAGCAGTACTTC. Amino acids: CASSAGHVEPGEQYF.